The clone carrying this T cell receptor (beta chain) was observed once. Its antigen remains unknown. The sample belongs to a study of shared clonotypes between healthy human individuals. Using immunoSEQ multiplex PCR, the repertoire was profiled, and TCRdb retains in-frame clones only, with some absent. The table records approximately 1,000,000 clones, approximately 80% of them present only once. CD4+ cells yielded CD45RA+ naive and CD45RA-negative memory subsets. The CDR3 is made up of 15 amino acids. V lost 5 bases and J lost 0; bases outside the gene matches: 5. In germline, CDR1 is MNHEY, CDR2 SMNVEV (reference sequence). Study outcomes and limitations: Rarefaction indicated that sorted-subset sequencing remained incomplete although depth was large. Compared with clonotypes that all four donors shared, non-shared clonotypes had lower generation probabilities. Sample collection involved blood only; tissue repertoires are likely different.

This TCR was sampled from a man younger than 30 in good health. Some clones in this sample may be carry-over from other donors' samples. V usage is TRBV27 and J usage is TRBJ2-5; the match to TRBD1 covers 8 bases. Sequencing was done on a sample of memory CD4+ T cells from PBMCs. Sample subset: CD45RA-negative fraction. The CDR3 DNA sequence: TGTGCCAGCAGTCGGACAGGGTTCTACCAAGAGACCCAGTACTTC. Residues: CASSRTGFYQETQYF.